This record concerns one TCR beta chain sequence. Per the germline V gene, CDR1 is LNHDA and CDR2 is SQIVND (reference sequence). Trimming stripped 3 bases from V and 4 bases from J, with 13 bases between. This CDR3 spans 15 amino acids. The entry originates in a study of control samples from healthy donors and cancer patients. Some clones are missing from TCRdb's copy, which holds only in-frame ones; the method was immunoSEQ multiplex PCR. Found here are some 70,000 clones, 83% of them singletons; the top ten hold 15% to 19%. The rearrangement links TRBV19 to TRBJ1-5; D is unclear. Sequencing was performed on blood. This clonotype was sampled from a man aged 55 to 70 in good health. In nucleotides, the CDR3 is TGTGCCAGTAGTATTGGGTTGGGAACTAATCAGCCCCAGCATTTT. Translation gives CASSIGLGTNQPQHF.